This TCR beta chain was observed in a study of T cell responses to AZD1222 COVID-19 vaccine. Findings and limits, study-wide: Spike-specific TCR breadth and depth were elevated following two AZD1222 doses.

This CDR3 comprises 16 residues. V was trimmed by 6 bases and J by 4 bases, leaving 18 bases between them. The germline CDR1 and CDR2 sequences are SGHAT and FQNNGV. In its sample, this clone was seen a few times. Antigen specificity is unknown. This table comes from immunoSEQ multiplex PCR, and its TCRdb copy is limited to in-frame clones, with some not included. This sample has over 140,000 clones, with 80% to 95% found just once. The sequence came from an adult in good health. The V and J genes are TRBV11-2 and TRBJ2-2; the D gene is possibly TRBD1 (6 bases). The sample was peripheral blood, taken on day 0 of AZD1222 vaccination. This CDR3 is CASRITGPRGTGELFF. The CDR3 nucleotides read TGTGCCAGCAGGATTACAGGGCCGAGGGGCACCGGGGAGCTGTTTTTT.